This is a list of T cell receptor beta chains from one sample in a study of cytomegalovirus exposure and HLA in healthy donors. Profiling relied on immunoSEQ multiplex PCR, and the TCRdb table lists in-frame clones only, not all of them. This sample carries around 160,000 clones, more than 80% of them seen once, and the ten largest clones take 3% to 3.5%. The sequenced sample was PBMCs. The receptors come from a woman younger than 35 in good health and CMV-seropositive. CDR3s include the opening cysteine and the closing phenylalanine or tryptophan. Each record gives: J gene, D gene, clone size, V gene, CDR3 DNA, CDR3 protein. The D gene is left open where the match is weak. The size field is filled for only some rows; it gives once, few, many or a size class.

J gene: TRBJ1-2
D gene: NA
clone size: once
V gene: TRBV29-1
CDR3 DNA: TGCAGCGTTGAGTCTAGGGGTGGCTACACCTTC
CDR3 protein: CSVESRGGYTF

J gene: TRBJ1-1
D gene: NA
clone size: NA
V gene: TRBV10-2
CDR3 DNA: TGCGCCAGCAGTGAAGCAGGGTGGAACACTGAAGCTTTCTTT
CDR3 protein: CASSEAGWNTEAFF

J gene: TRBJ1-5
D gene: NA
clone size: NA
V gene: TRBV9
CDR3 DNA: TGTGCCAGCAGCCCAGGCCGAAATAGCAATCAGCCCCAGCATTTT
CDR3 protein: CASSPGRNSNQPQHF

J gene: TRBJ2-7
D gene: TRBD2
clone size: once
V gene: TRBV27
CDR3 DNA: TGTGCCAGCAGTTTCAACCCTAGCGGAAACTACGAGCAGTACTTC
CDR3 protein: CASSFNPSGNYEQYF

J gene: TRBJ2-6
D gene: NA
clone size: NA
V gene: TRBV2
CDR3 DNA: TGTGCCAGCAGTGCGGGGGCCAACGTCCTGACTTTC
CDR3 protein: CASSAGANVLTF

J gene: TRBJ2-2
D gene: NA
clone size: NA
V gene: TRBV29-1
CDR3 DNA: TGCAGCGCCTTGACACCTAACCCGAACACCGGGGAGCTGTTTTTT
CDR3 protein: CSALTPNPNTGELFF

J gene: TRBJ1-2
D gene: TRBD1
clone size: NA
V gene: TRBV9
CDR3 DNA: TGTGCCAGCAGCCCACGACAGGGGAACTATGGCTACACCTTC
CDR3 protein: CASSPRQGNYGYTF

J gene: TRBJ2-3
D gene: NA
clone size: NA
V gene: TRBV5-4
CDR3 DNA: TGTGCCAGCAGCTTGGGGGAGGCGCCGGATACGCAGTATTTT
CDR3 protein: CASSLGEAPDTQYF

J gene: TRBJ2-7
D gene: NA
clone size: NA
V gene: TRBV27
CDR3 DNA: TGTGCCAGCGGACAGATGCCCTACGAGCAGTACTTC
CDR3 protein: CASGQMPYEQYF

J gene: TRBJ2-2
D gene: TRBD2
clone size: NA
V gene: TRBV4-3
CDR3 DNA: TGCGCCAGCAGCCAAGCGAGCGGGGGCGACACCGGGGAGCTGTTTTTT
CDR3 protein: CASSQASGGDTGELFF

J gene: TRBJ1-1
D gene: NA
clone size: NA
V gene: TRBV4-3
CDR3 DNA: TGCGCCAGCAGCCAAGATGGGCCTTTCACTGAAGCTTTCTTT
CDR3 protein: CASSQDGPFTEAFF

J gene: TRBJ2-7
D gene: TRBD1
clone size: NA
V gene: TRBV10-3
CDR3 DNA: TGTGCCACCCAACAGGGGGGTATGGGCGAGCAGTACTTC
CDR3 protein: CATQQGGMGEQYF

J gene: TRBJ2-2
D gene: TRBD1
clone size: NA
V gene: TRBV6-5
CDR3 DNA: TGTGCCAGCAGTTACCGGACAGGGACCGGGGAGCTGTTTTTT
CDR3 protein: CASSYRTGTGELFF

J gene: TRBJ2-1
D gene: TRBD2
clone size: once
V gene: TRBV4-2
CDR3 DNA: TGTGCCAGCAGCCAAGATAGTCGTGGGAGGGCCAACAATGAGCAGTTCTTC
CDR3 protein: CASSQDSRGRANNEQFF

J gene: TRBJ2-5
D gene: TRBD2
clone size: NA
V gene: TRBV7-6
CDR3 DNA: TGTGCCAGCAGCTTGGAGGGAGGGCGTGAGACCCAGTACTTC
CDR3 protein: CASSLEGGRETQYF

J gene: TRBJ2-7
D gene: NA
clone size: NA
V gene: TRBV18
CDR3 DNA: TGTGCCAGCTCACCAGCAGACTACGAGCAGTACTTC
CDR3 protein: CASSPADYEQYF

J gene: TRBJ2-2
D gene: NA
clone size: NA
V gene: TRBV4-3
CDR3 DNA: TGCGCCAGCAGCGCTCCCGGGGTCAACACCGGGGAGCTGTTTTTT
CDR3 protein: CASSAPGVNTGELFF

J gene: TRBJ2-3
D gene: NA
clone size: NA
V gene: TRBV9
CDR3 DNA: TGTGCCAGCAGCGTAGTTGACGGGAGTTACACAGATACGCAGTATTTT
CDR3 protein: CASSVVDGSYTDTQYF

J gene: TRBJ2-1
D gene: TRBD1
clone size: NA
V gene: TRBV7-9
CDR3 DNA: TGTGCCAGCAGCTTGAAGACAGGGCGGGATGAGCAGTTCTTC
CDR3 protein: CASSLKTGRDEQFF

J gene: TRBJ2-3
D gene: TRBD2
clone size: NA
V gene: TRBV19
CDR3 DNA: TGTGCAAGTAGATTTCGGGAGCGGGACACAGATACGCAGTATTTT
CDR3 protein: CASRFRERDTDTQYF

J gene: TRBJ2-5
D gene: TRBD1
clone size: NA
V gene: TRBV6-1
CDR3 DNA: TGTGCCAGCAGTGAAGGGACAGGGGCGTTGGAGACCCAGTACTTC
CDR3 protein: CASSEGTGALETQYF

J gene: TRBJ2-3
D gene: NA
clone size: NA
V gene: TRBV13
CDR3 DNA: TGTGCCAGCAGCTTAAGCGGCGGAGGGGGGGTCACAGATACGCAGTATTTT
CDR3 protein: CASSLSGGGGVTDTQYF

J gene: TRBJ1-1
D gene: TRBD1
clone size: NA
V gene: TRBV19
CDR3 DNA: TGTGCCAGTAAATTACAGGGGAGTCAGAGGTACACTGAAGCTTTCTTT
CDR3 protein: CASKLQGSQRYTEAFF

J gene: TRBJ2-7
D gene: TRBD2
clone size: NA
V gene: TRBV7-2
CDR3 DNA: TGTGCCAGCAGCTTAGTAACCAGCGGGAGGGCCAGGGCCTACGAGCAGTACTTC
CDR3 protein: CASSLVTSGRARAYEQYF

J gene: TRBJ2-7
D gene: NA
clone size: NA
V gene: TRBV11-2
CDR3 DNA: TGTGCCCCACACAGGGCGGGCAGGCCAAGCTCCTACGAGCAGTACTTC
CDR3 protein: CAPHRAGRPSSYEQYF

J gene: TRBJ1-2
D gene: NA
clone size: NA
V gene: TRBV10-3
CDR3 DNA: TGTGCCATCAGGCAGTTTGAGTCGCGGAAAGACGGCTACACCTTC
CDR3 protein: CAIRQFESRKDGYTF

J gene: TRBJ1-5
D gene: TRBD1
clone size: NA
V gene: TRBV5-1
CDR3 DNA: TGCGCCAGCAGCCCCCAGGGGGCGACCAATCAGCCCCAGCATTTT
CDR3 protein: CASSPQGATNQPQHF

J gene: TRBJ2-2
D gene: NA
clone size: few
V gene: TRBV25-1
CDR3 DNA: TGTGCCAGCAGGGACAAGAACACCGGGGAGCTGTTTTTT
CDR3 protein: CASRDKNTGELFF

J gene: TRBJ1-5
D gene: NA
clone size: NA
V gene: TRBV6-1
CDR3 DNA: TGTGCCAGCAGTGAGAGGATTGGCAATCAGCCCCAGCATTTT
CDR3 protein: CASSERIGNQPQHF

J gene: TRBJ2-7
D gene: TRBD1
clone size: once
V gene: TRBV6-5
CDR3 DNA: TGTGCCAGCAGAAATACAGGGGGCTACGAGCAGTACTTC
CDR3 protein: CASRNTGGYEQYF

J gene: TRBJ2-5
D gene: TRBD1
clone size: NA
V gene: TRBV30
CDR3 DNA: TGTGCCTGGTCCGGGACAGGTCAAGAGACCCAGTACTTC
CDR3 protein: CAWSGTGQETQYF

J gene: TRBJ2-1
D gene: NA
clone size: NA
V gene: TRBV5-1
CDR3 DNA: TGCGCCAGCAGGGATCATCGGGGGAAACCCGAGCAGTTCTTC
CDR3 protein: CASRDHRGKPEQFF

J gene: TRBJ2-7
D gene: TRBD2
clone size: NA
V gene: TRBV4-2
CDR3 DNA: TGTGCCAGCAGCCAATCGGCTAGCGGGCTATGGGAGCAGTACTTC
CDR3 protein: CASSQSASGLWEQYF

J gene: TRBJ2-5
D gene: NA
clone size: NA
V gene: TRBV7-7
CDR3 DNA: TGTGCCAGCAGCCCCCGGAGGGAAGAGACCCAGTACTTC
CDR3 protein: CASSPRREETQYF

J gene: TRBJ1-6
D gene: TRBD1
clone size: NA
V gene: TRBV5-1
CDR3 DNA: TGCGCCAGCTCCTTTTCTGCCGGCGACAGGGCAGACTATAATTCACCCCTCCACTTT
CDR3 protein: CASSFSAGDRADYNSPLHF

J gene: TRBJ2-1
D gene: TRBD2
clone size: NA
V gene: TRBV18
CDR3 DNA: TGTGCCAGCTCACTAACTAGCGGGAGGGCCTACAATGAGCAGTTCTTC
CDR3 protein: CASSLTSGRAYNEQFF

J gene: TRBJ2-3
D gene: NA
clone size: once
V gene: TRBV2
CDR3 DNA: TGTGCCAGCTCCGATTCGACAGTCACAGATACGCAGTATTTT
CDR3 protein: CASSDSTVTDTQYF

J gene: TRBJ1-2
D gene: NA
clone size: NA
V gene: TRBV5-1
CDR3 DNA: TGCGCCAGCAGCTTCGGGACTAATGGCTACACCTTC
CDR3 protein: CASSFGTNGYTF

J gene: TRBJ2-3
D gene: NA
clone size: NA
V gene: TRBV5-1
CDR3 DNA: TGCGCCAGCAGCTTGGTTGGCTCCACAGATACGCAGTATTTT
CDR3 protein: CASSLVGSTDTQYF

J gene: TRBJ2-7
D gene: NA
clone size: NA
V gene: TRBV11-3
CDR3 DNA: TGTGCCAGCAGCTTAGGACATTCCCAGGACGAGCAGTACTTC
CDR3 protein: CASSLGHSQDEQYF

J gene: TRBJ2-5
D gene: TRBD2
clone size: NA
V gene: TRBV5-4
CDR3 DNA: TGTGCCAGCAGCACCGCTAGCGGGGGGGAAGAGACCCAGTACTTC
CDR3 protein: CASSTASGGEETQYF

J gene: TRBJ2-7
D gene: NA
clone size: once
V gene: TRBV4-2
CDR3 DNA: TGTGCCAGCAGCCAAGATGTAACAGGGTCCTACGAGCAGTACTTC
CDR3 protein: CASSQDVTGSYEQYF

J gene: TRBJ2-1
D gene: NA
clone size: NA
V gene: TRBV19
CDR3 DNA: TGTGCCAGTAGTCTAGCTAGTATAACTAGCTCCTACAATGAGCAGTTCTTC
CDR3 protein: CASSLASITSSYNEQFF

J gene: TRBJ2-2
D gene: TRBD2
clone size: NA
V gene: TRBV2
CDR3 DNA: TGTGCCAGCAGGAGACTAGCGACGAACACCGGGGAGCTGTTTTTT
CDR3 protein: CASRRLATNTGELFF

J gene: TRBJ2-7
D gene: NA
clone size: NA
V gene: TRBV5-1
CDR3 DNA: TGCGCCAGCAGCTTGGTACAGGGCTACTACGAGCAGTACTTC
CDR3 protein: CASSLVQGYYEQYF

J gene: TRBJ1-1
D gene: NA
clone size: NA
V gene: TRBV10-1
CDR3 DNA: TGCGCCAGCAGTCCAGGGATGAACACTGAAGCTTTCTTT
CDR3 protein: CASSPGMNTEAFF

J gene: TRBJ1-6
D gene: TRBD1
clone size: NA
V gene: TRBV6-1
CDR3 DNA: TGTGCCAGCAGTGCCCTCTCCGGGACAGGGGGTTCACCCCTCCACTTT
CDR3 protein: CASSALSGTGGSPLHF

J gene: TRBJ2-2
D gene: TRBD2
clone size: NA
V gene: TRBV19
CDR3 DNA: TGTGCCAGTACCCCCGGCGGGGGGGCCCGGAACACCGGGGAGCTGTTTTTT
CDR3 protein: CASTPGGGARNTGELFF

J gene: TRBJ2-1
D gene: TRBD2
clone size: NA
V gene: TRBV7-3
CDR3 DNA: TGTGCCAGCAGCTTGGCGGGAGGAAGCTGGGAGCAGTTCTTC
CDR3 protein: CASSLAGGSWEQFF

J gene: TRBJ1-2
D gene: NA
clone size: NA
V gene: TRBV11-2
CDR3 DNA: TGTGCCAGCAGCTTAGATAGCGTTGGCTACACCTTC
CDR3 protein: CASSLDSVGYTF

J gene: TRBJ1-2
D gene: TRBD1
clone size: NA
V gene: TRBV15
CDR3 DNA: TGTGCCACCAGCAGAGGGGGACAGGCCCCCTCGGGTGGCTACACCTTC
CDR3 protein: CATSRGGQAPSGGYTF

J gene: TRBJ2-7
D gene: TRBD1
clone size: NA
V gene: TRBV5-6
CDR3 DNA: TGTGCCAGCAGCTTGGGAGGGGGCGAGGCCCCGTCCGAGCAGTACTTC
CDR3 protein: CASSLGGGEAPSEQYF

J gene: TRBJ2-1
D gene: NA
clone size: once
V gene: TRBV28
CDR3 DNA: TGTGCCAGCACCTTTGCGAGCGTTGGGAATGAGCAGTTCTTC
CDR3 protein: CASTFASVGNEQFF

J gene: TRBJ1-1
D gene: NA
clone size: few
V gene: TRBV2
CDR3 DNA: TGTGCCAGCAGCCCCAGGTTGAACACTGAAGCTTTCTTT
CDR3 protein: CASSPRLNTEAFF

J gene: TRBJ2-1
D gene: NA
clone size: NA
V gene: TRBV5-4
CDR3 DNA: TGTGCCAGCAGCTTGACAATAGCTCGCTACAATGAGCAGTTCTTC
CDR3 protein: CASSLTIARYNEQFF

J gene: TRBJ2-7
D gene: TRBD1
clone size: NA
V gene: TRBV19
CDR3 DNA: TGTGCCAGTAGCGTGGGACAGGGGAGTTACGAGCAGTACTTC
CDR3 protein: CASSVGQGSYEQYF

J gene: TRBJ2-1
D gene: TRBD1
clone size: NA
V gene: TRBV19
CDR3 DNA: TGTGCCAGCGGACAGGGGGCCTACAATGAGCAGTTCTTC
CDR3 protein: CASGQGAYNEQFF

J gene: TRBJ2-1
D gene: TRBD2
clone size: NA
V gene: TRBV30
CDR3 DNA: TGTGCCTGGACCGGACTAGGTAGGAATGAGCAGTTCTTC
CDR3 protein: CAWTGLGRNEQFF

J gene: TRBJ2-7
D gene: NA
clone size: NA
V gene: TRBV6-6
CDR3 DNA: TGTGCCAGCAGTTTCACAGGACAGACCTACTACGAGCAGTACTTC
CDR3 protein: CASSFTGQTYYEQYF